Listed below are T cell receptor beta chains from one sample, sequenced in a study of blood T cell repertoires in COVID-19. The method was immunoSEQ multiplex PCR; TCRdb's version includes in-frame clones alone and lacks a portion of them. The profile shows roughly 220,000 clones, about 88% of them singletons. The sample was PBMCs or T cells enriched from blood (not recorded which). These receptors were taken from a woman younger than 45 who had recovered from COVID-19. The CDR3 runs from the conserved cysteine through the conserved F or W. A D gene is named only where the DNA matches it firmly. Clone size is given for some rows only: seen once, a few or many times, or a class if the clone is expanded.

TRBV6-5	-	TRBD1	TRBJ2-7	CASPGQDIYEQYF	TGTGCCAGTCCGGGACAGGACATCTACGAGCAGTACTTC
TRBV7-2	-	-	TRBJ1-1	CASSLRFRDTEAFF	TGTGCCAGCAGCTTAAGGTTTCGGGACACTGAAGCTTTCTTT
TRBV11-1	-	-	TRBJ2-3	CASSSPPDRPDTQYF	TGTGCCAGCAGCTCACCCCCCGACAGGCCAGATACGCAGTATTTT
TRBV2	-	TRBD1	TRBJ2-1	CASSPPGTGEFNEQFF	TGTGCCAGCAGTCCACCCGGGACAGGGGAGTTCAATGAGCAGTTCTTC
TRBV15	-	-	TRBJ1-5	CATSRDSGTVQPQHF	TGTGCCACCAGCAGAGATTCAGGAACAGTCCAGCCCCAGCATTTT
TRBV18	-	TRBD1	TRBJ2-7	CASSPTGDRGHEQYF	TGTGCCAGCTCACCGACCGGGGACAGGGGCCACGAGCAGTACTTC
TRBV3-1/TRBV3-2	-	TRBD2	TRBJ2-2	CASSPMAGGLSGELFF	TGTGCCAGCAGCCCCATGGCGGGGGGTTTGTCCGGGGAGCTGTTTTTT
TRBV9	-	-	TRBJ2-3	CASSALRDNTDTQYF	TGTGCCAGCAGCGCCCTCCGGGACAACACAGATACGCAGTATTTT
TRBV6-2/TRBV6-3	-	-	TRBJ2-5	CASSSAFSETQYF	TGTGCCAGCAGTAGCGCTTTTTCAGAGACCCAGTACTTC
TRBV3-1/TRBV3-2	-	-	TRBJ1-1	CASSQDLNRATEAFF	TGTGCCAGCAGCCAAGATTTGAACAGGGCCACTGAAGCTTTCTTT
TRBV5-6	-	TRBD2	TRBJ2-1	CASSLGGGEQFF	TGTGCCAGCAGCTTAGGCGGGGGTGAGCAGTTCTTC
TRBV15	-	-	TRBJ1-5	CATSRGEGMGNQPQHF	TGTGCCACCAGCAGAGGGGAGGGAATGGGCAATCAGCCCCAGCATTTT
TRBV4-1	-	TRBD2	TRBJ2-7	CASSQTGTNYEQYF	TGCGCCAGCAGCCAGACCGGGACTAACTACGAGCAGTACTTC
TRBV18	-	-	TRBJ1-2	CASSPSPGAGGYTF	TGTGCCAGCTCACCATCTCCAGGGGCTGGAGGCTACACCTTC
TRBV19	-	-	TRBJ1-3	CASSILASGNTIYF	TGTGCCAGTAGTATCTTGGCCTCTGGAAACACCATATATTTT
TRBV27	-	-	TRBJ2-3	CASSPQDISTDTQYF	TGTGCCAGCAGTCCCCAGGACATTAGCACAGATACGCAGTATTTT
TRBV27	-	TRBD1	TRBJ1-5	CASSLTTGGRSNQPQHF	TGTGCCAGCAGTTTAACGACAGGGGGCCGCAGCAATCAGCCCCAGCATTTT
TRBV5-5	once	-	TRBJ1-5	CASSFGGSNQPQHF	TGTGCCAGCAGCTTTGGGGGGTCCAATCAGCCCCAGCATTTT
TRBV4-3	once	-	TRBJ2-3	CASSQIQGNTDTQYF	TGCGCCAGCAGCCAAATCCAGGGGAACACAGATACGCAGTATTTT
TRBV11-1	once	TRBD1	TRBJ1-4	CASNDRVGEKLFF	TGTGCCAGCAACGACAGGGTCGGTGAAAAACTGTTTTTT
TRBV5-5	-	TRBD1	TRBJ2-7	CASSLGQGAYEQYF	TGTGCCAGCAGCTTGGGACAGGGGGCCTACGAGCAGTACTTC
TRBV18	-	TRBD1	TRBJ2-5	CASSLSPGQQETQYF	TGTGCCAGCTCGTTGAGCCCGGGACAGCAAGAGACCCAGTACTTC
TRBV6-2/TRBV6-3	-	-	TRBJ1-5	CASSYAGDSNQPQHF	TGTGCCAGCAGTTACGCGGGAGATAGCAATCAGCCCCAGCATTTT
TRBV4-3	few	TRBD1	TRBJ1-1	CASSQDEQGFTEAFF	TGCGCCAGCAGCCAAGATGAACAGGGGTTCACTGAAGCTTTCTTT
TRBV7-2	-	TRBD1	TRBJ2-3	CASSLAGTGSTDTQYF	TGTGCCAGCAGCTTAGCGGGGACAGGGAGCACAGATACGCAGTATTTT
TRBV9	few	TRBD1	TRBJ1-6	CASGRGQGGYNSPLHF	TGTGCCAGCGGACGCGGACAGGGGGGCTATAATTCACCCCTCCACTTT
TRBV2	once	-	TRBJ1-5	CASSTFGGQPQHF	TGTGCCAGCAGCACCTTCGGAGGGCAGCCCCAGCATTTT
TRBV5-8	-	TRBD2	TRBJ2-5	CASPLSVLAGVQRDQETQYF	TGTGCCAGCCCTTTGAGCGTACTAGCGGGGGTCCAAAGAGACCAAGAGACCCAGTACTTC
TRBV5-4	once	-	TRBJ2-3	CASSRRDFTDTQYF	TGTGCCAGCAGCCGCCGGGACTTCACAGATACGCAGTATTTT
TRBV2	-	-	TRBJ1-2	CASSTGQTNYGYTF	TGTGCCAGCAGTACCGGACAGACTAACTATGGCTACACCTTC
TRBV6-5	-	TRBD1	TRBJ1-6	CASIPGQNNSPLHF	TGTGCCAGCATTCCGGGACAGAATAATTCACCCCTCCACTTT
TRBV7-2	-	-	TRBJ2-7	CASSLGGTKYEQYF	TGTGCCAGCAGCTTAGGCGGGACGAAGTACGAGCAGTACTTC
TRBV4-3	-	-	TRBJ2-1	CASSLQRADYNEQFF	TGCGCCAGCAGCCTTCAGCGGGCAGACTACAATGAGCAGTTCTTC